This T cell receptor beta chain was captured in a study of control samples from healthy donors and cancer patients. The CDR3 is 16 amino acids. Per the germline V gene, CDR1 is SEHNR and CDR2 is FQNEAQ (reference sequence). V lost 8 bases to trimming and J lost 2 bases; unmatched junction nucleotides: 7. The assay was immunoSEQ multiplex PCR, and TCRdb's table has in-frame clones only and misses some. The top ten hold approximately 4% of the sample, which has roughly 170,000 clones, over 85% seen once. This TCR was sampled from a woman aged 60-75 years in good health. The sequenced material came from blood. The J gene is TRBJ2-6, the V gene TRBV7-9, with TRBD1 matching over 9 bases. CDR3 bases: TGTGCCAGCGAGGGACAGGGTTGGGCTGGGGCCAACGTCCTGACTTTC. Its translation: CASEGQGWAGANVLTF.